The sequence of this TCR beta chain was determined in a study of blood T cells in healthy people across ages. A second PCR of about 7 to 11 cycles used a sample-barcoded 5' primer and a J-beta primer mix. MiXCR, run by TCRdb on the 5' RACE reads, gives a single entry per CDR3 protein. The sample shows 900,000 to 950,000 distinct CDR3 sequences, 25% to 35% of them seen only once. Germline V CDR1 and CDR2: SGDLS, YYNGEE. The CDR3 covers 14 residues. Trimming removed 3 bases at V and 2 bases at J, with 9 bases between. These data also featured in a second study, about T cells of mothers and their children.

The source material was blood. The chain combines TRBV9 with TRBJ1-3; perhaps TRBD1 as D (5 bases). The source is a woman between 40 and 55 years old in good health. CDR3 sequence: CASSATGAGNTIYF. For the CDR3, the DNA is TGTGCCAGCAGCGCCACGGGGGCTGGAAACACCATATATTTT.